These 21 T cell receptor beta chains were all obtained from the same sample, sequenced in a study of vaccination and CD4 T cells after COVID-19. The antigens these receptors bind are not known. Cultured CD4+ T cells had their DNA profiled by the Oncomine TCR Beta short-read assay. TCRdb recomputed calls from the PCR reads with MiXCR, one row per CDR3 protein. The sample lists approximately 27,000 distinct CDR3 sequences; about 35% were seen once. The time point was: late sampling 161 to 241 days after vaccination in a few convalescent patients. The treatment is: 10-day PBMC culture with coronavirus spike peptide pools or control peptides (ViraFEST assay). This material consisted of CD4+ T cells from blood, cultured in vitro, taken about 7 months after SARS-CoV-2 vaccination. Receptors were obtained from a human donor who had recovered from COVID-19.

This clonotype appeared a single time. This chain connects TRBV7-9 to TRBJ2-1, with D perhaps matching TRBD2 (6 bases). Germline V CDR1 and CDR2: SEHNR, FQNEAQ (reference sequence). Trimming removed 5 bases at V and 4 bases at J, with 15 bases between. The CDR3 loop spans 15 amino acids. The CDR3: CASSPRDSPYNEQFF. The CDR3 coding sequence is TGTGCCAGCAGCCCCCGGGACTCGCCATACAATGAGCAGTTCTTC.

The rearrangement links TRBV7-2 to TRBJ2-7; 11 nucleotides align to TRBD2. This CDR3 is 16 amino acids long. The V gene end was trimmed by 5 bases and the J gene end by 7 bases; junction bases not matched to a gene: 13. Germline V gene sequence: CDR1 SGHTA, CDR2 FQGNSA. The CDR3 sequence: CASSQGLAAAGWEQYF. The DNA for the CDR3 is TGTGCCAGCAGCCAGGGACTAGCGGCAGCTGGTTGGGAGCAGTACTTC.

The chain links TRBV27 to TRBJ2-7, with D maybe TRBD2 (5 bases). V dropped 0 bases and J dropped 2 bases, with 8 bases sitting between them. Germline assignment: CDR1 MNHEY and CDR2 SMNVEV (reference sequence). The CDR3 runs 14 residues. Here the CDR3 DNA reads TGTGCCAGCAGTTTATCTCGGGGTCCCTACGAGCAGTACTTC. It codes for CASSLSRGPYEQYF.

The chain couples TRBV27 to TRBJ2-7; TRBD2 might be the D (6 bases). The CDR3 totals 13 residues. CDR1 is MNHEY, CDR2 SMNVEV, per germline (reference sequence). V was clipped by 5 bases and J by 7 bases, with 15 bases between them. The CDR3 bases are TGTGCCAGCAGTGGCAGGGTTGCGGGGGAGCAGTACTTC. As protein: CASSGRVAGEQYF.

This clonotype has a single count. V usage is TRBV28 and J usage is TRBJ2-2, with unresolved D. V was trimmed by 3 bases and J by 6 bases, leaving 11 bases between them. Germline V gene lookup returns CDR1 MDHEN and CDR2 SYDVKM. The CDR3 spans 14 residues. CDR3 residues: CASSFHGVSGELFF. CDR3 nucleotides: TGTGCCAGCAGTTTTCATGGGGTGTCCGGGGAGCTGTTTTTT.

V usage is TRBV7-9 and J usage is TRBJ2-5; D is unresolved. Germline V lookup: CDR1 SEHNR, CDR2 FQNEAQ (reference sequence). Trimming took off 4 bases at V and 0 bases at J, with 12 bases between the two ends. This CDR3 region has 15 residues. The CDR3 DNA is TGTGCCAGCAGCTCTCTCCCGGGCAACCAAGAGACCCAGTACTTC. Translation gives CASSSLPGNQETQYF.

The chain has TRBV6-1 and TRBJ1-3; 7 bases fit TRBD1. The CDR3 covers 17 residues. The V and J ends lost 7 bases and 0 bases, in that order; junction bases with no gene match: 12. The germline gives CDR1 MNHNS, CDR2 SASEGT. The CDR3 DNA reads TGTGCCAGCACCATAAGGGGGCTGGGACACTCTGGAAACACCATATATTTT. Translation: CASTIRGLGHSGNTIYF.

As to this clonotype: This CDR3 fails to terminate in the conserved phenylalanine or tryptophan, so it likely reflects a read error. The J gene is TRBJ2-5, the V gene TRBV7-9; 11 bases fit TRBD2. Per germline, CDR1 SEHNR and CDR2 FQNEAQ (reference sequence). The CDR3 covers 17 residues. With V trimmed by 2 bases and J by 5 bases, 10 bases remained unmatched. The CDR3 nucleotides are TGTGCCAGCAGCTTATTTGGGCTAGCGGGAGGTCGGGAGACCCAGTACCTC. It specifies CASSLFGLAGGRETQYL.

This clonotype has a handful of counts. V and J are TRBV28 and TRBJ1-2; the match to TRBD1 covers 10 bases. The V gene end was trimmed by 5 bases and the J gene end by 5 bases; junction bases not matched to a gene: 5. CDR1 is MDHEN, CDR2 SYDVKM, per germline. The CDR3 sequence is 14 residues long. CDR3 residues: CASSMGTGVYGYTF. In nucleotides, the CDR3 is TGTGCCAGCAGTATGGGGACAGGGGTGTATGGCTACACCTTC.

Here the CDR3 reads CSARLLGSRGPNNSPLHF. The CDR3 bases are TGCAGTGCTAGATTGCTGGGTTCCAGGGGGCCCAATAATTCACCCCTCCACTTT. The genes are TRBV20-1 and TRBJ1-6; 8 bases map to TRBD1. CDR1 is DFQATT and CDR2 is SNEGSKA in the germline V gene (reference sequence). With 2 bases clipped from V and 5 bases from J, the junction kept 14 bases outside the gene matches. The CDR3 totals 18 residues.

This chain links TRBV12-3 or TRBV12-4 with TRBJ2-7, with TRBD2 identical over 9 bases. The V and J ends lost 8 bases and 3 bases, in that order; junction bases with no gene match: 8. CDR3 size: 14 residues. In DNA, the CDR3 is TGTGCCAGCTCTAGGGGGCGGGAGGGCTACGAGCAGTACTTC. Translated, it gives CASSRGREGYEQYF.

As for this clonotype: A read error may produce the germline difference seen at one junction end. The chain carries TRBV6-1 and TRBJ2-1; no clear D. The CDR3 totals 13 residues. Germline-derived CDR1 and CDR2 are MNHNS and SASEGT. DNA for the CDR3: TGTGTCAGCAATCGTGGCAATTTGGATGAGCAGTTCTTC. This translates into CVSNRGNLDEQFF.

The chain uses TRBV27 and TRBJ1-5; D ambiguous. The length of the CDR3 is 14 residues. CDR1 is MNHEY and CDR2 is SMNVEV in the germline V gene (reference sequence). V lost 6 bases and J lost 0, with 9 bases in between. DNA for the CDR3: TGTGCCAGCAGATCCGGACCTAGCAATCAGCCCCAGCATTTT. Translation: CASRSGPSNQPQHF.

This clonotype has just a few counts. DNA for the CDR3: TGTGCCAGCAGTTTATTCGGTGACTTGTTCGGGGAGCTGTTTTTT. This translates into CASSLFGDLFGELFF. This chain uses TRBV27 with TRBJ2-2, with no clear D. Germline lookup yields CDR1 MNHEY and CDR2 SMNVEV (reference sequence). There are 15 residues in the CDR3. V was pared by 1 base and J by 7 bases, with 13 bases between.

The chain combines TRBV5-4 with TRBJ2-7, with a tentative D call TRBD2 (5 bases). The CDR3 runs to 15 residues. Germline CDR1 and CDR2: SGHNT and YYREEE (reference sequence). Between the trimmed V and J ends, which lost 0 bases and 0 bases, there was a span of 10 bases. CDR3 sequence (DNA): TGTGCCAGCAGCTTGGCTGGAGGCGCCTCCTACGAGCAGTACTTC. Translated, it gives CASSLAGGASYEQYF.

The J gene is TRBJ2-6, the V gene TRBV7-3; D possibly corresponds to TRBD2 (6 bases). CDR3 length: 18 amino acids. Germline CDR1 reads SGHTA; CDR2 reads FQGTGA. V dropped 3 bases and J dropped 1 base, with 16 bases sitting between them. The CDR3 nucleotides are TGTGCCAGCAGCTTGGGGCGGGACGGCATATCTGGGGCCAACGTCCTGACTTTC. Translating gives CASSLGRDGISGANVLTF.

This chain links TRBV20-1 with TRBJ2-5; D is unclear. The ends were cut back, 3 bases at V and 5 bases at J, with 10 bases in the middle. CDR1 and CDR2 from the germline V gene are DFQATT and SNEGSKA (reference sequence). The CDR3 consists of 12 residues. This CDR3 is CSASHMDETQYF. The CDR3 nucleotides read TGCAGTGCTAGCCACATGGACGAGACCCAGTACTTC.

The rearrangement uses TRBV20-1 and TRBJ2-3; D ambiguous. This CDR3 region has 12 residues. Between the trimmed V and J ends, which lost 0 bases and 7 bases, there was a span of 8 bases. Germline V gene sequence: CDR1 DFQATT, CDR2 SNEGSKA (reference sequence). In DNA, the CDR3 is TGCAGTGCTAGAGACCTGGAGTATACGCAGTATTTT. As protein: CSARDLEYTQYF.

This clonotype has only a few counts. V gene TRBV20-1 combines with J gene TRBJ1-1, with D perhaps TRBD1 (5 bases). This CDR3 comprises 15 residues. Germline-derived CDR1 and CDR2 are DFQATT and SNEGSKA (reference sequence). V gave up 5 bases and J gave up 1 base, with 17 bases separating them. For the CDR3, the DNA is TGCAGTGCTGAGATGGGGGGAGGAGCGAACACTGAAGCTTTCTTT. Protein product: CSAEMGGGANTEAFF.

There are a few counts of this clonotype. The chain carries TRBV20-1 and TRBJ2-7; 9 bases line up with TRBD2. The V and J ends lost 8 bases and 1 base, in that order; junction bases with no gene match: 6. The CDR3 loop spans 13 amino acids. Germline assignment: CDR1 DFQATT and CDR2 SNEGSKA (reference sequence). The CDR3 region has the DNA TGCAGTCCACTAGCGGGTCGATCCTACGAGCAGTACTTC. Protein sequence: CSPLAGRSYEQYF.

The table lists this clonotype with a few counts. The rearrangement joins TRBV4-1 to TRBJ1-1, with D perhaps TRBD1 (6 bases). Germline V gives CDR1 MGHRA, CDR2 YSYEKL. Trimming took off 1 base at V and 4 bases at J, with 10 bases between the two ends. The CDR3 has 14 residues. Here the CDR3 reads CASSQVRGGTEAFF. The CDR3 DNA reads as TGCGCCAGCAGCCAAGTACGAGGGGGCACTGAAGCTTTCTTT.